The rows below give T cell receptor beta chains drawn from one sample of a study of blood T cells in healthy people across ages. TCRdb re-called the 5' RACE reads with MiXCR, one entry per CDR3 protein. Among fewer than 1,000,000 distinct CDR3 sequences listed, around 43% were seen once. The sequenced sample was blood. The receptor set was obtained from a man aged 55 to 70 in good health. The CDR3 runs from the conserved cysteine through the conserved F or W. The D gene is left open where the match is weak. Not every row has a clone size; where given, it reads once, few, many or a size class.

d_gene,j_gene,abundance,v_gene,CDR3aa,CDR3nt
TRBD1,TRBJ1-2,-,TRBV6-5,CASRGQGDGYTF,TGTGCCAGCAGAGGACAGGGAGATGGCTACACCTTC
TRBD1,TRBJ2-5,many,TRBV6-6,CASSYLDRGETQYF,TGTGCCAGCAGTTACCTCGACAGGGGTGAGACCCAGTACTTC
-,TRBJ2-7,-,TRBV6-5,CASSDSWGTYEQYF,TGTGCCAGCAGTGACTCTTGGGGGACCTACGAGCAGTACTTC
-,TRBJ1-6,-,TRBV18,CASSPVEVGSPLHF,TGTGCCAGCTCACCGGTAGAGGTTGGTTCACCCCTCCACTTT
-,TRBJ2-5,-,TRBV25-1,CASSEAGKGPETQYF,TGTGCCAGCAGTGAAGCCGGCAAGGGCCCAGAGACCCAGTACTTC
-,TRBJ1-2,-,TRBV29-1,CSVEDHSHGYTF,TGCAGCGTTGAAGATCACAGCCATGGCTACACCTTC
-,TRBJ2-7,few,TRBV12-3/TRBV12-4,CASSRQTSYEQYF,TGTGCCAGCAGTCGACAGACCTCCTACGAGCAGTACTTC
-,TRBJ2-5,-,TRBV12-3/TRBV12-4,CASSRALGQETQYF,TGTGCCAGCAGTCGCGCGTTAGGCCAAGAGACCCAGTACTTC
-,TRBJ2-7,-,TRBV28,CASSSGANSYEQYF,TGTGCCAGCAGTTCTGGGGCGAATTCCTACGAGCAGTACTTC
-,TRBJ2-1,-,TRBV9,CASSSPGLGPYNEQFF,TGTGCCAGCAGCTCCCCGGGACTCGGCCCTTACAATGAGCAGTTCTTC
-,TRBJ1-1,few,TRBV5-1,CASSPMQGRNTEAFF,TGCGCCAGCAGCCCCATGCAAGGACGGAACACTGAAGCTTTCTTT
-,TRBJ1-5,-,TRBV20-1,CSASTGTSNQPQHF,TGCAGTGCTAGCACAGGCACTAGCAATCAGCCCCAGCATTTT
TRBD1,TRBJ1-4,-,TRBV29-1,CSVGGTATNEKLFF,TGCAGCGTTGGAGGGACAGCGACTAATGAAAAACTGTTTTTT
TRBD2,TRBJ2-5,-,TRBV20-1,CSALAGYQETQYF,TGCAGTGCCCTAGCGGGGTACCAAGAGACCCAGTACTTC
-,TRBJ2-5,many,TRBV9,CASSGTAEKTQYF,TGTGCCAGCAGCGGGACGGCGGAGAAGACCCAGTACTTC
TRBD2,TRBJ2-1,-,TRBV5-1,CASSWGLAGGDNEQFF,TGCGCCAGCAGCTGGGGACTAGCGGGGGGCGACAATGAGCAGTTCTTC
-,TRBJ2-7,-,TRBV11-2,CASNQGSGAYEQYF,TGTGCCAGCAACCAGGGATCGGGGGCCTACGAGCAGTACTTC